The 21 T cell receptor beta chains listed next were all sequenced from one sample in a study of shared clonotypes between healthy human individuals. Clones were sequenced by immunoSEQ multiplex PCR, and TCRdb holds only the in-frame ones, with some missing. The sample includes roughly 2,000,000 clones, over 85% of them seen just once. Naive CD8 isolation took CD45RO-negative cells positively selected for CCR7 and excluded terminally differentiated effector memory CD45RA+ cells. What was sequenced was naive CD8+ T cells sorted from blood. Every receptor here comes from a young man in good health.

The V call is TRBV5-6, the J call TRBJ2-1; 9 positions match TRBD2. This CDR3 contains 16 residues. CDR1 and CDR2 (germline): SGHDT, YYEEEE. With V trimmed by 3 bases and J by 1 base, 5 bases remained unmatched. CDR3 nucleotides: TGTGCCAGCAGCTCGTTGACTAGCGGTTCCTACAATGAGCAGTTCTTC. Protein: CASSSLTSGSYNEQFF.

The J gene is TRBJ2-5, the V gene TRBV11-2; D might be TRBD2 (5 bases). V dropped 4 bases and J dropped 4 bases, with 16 bases sitting between them. CDR3 length equals 15 residues. Germline lookup yields CDR1 SGHAT and CDR2 FQNNGV. The CDR3 spells CASSSSPGFGETQYF. The CDR3 nucleotides read TGTGCCAGCAGCTCATCTCCGGGGTTTGGAGAGACCCAGTACTTC.

The gene calls are TRBV25-1 and TRBJ1-1, with D perhaps TRBD1 (5 bases). The CDR3 is 12 amino acids. V was trimmed by 3 bases and J by 7 bases, leaving 9 bases between them. Germline CDR1 is MGHDK and CDR2 is SYGVNS. CDR3 in amino acids: CASSDEQVEAFF. CDR3 nucleotides: TGTGCCAGCAGTGACGAACAGGTTGAAGCTTTCTTT.

The rearrangement links TRBV2 to TRBJ2-7; D is uncertain. This CDR3 has 16 residues. Germline V gives CDR1 SNHLY, CDR2 FYNNEI. Trimming stripped 3 bases from V and 0 bases from J, with 15 bases between. The CDR3 protein is CASSDAEGSSSYEQYF. The DNA for the CDR3 is TGTGCCAGCAGTGACGCCGAAGGGTCCAGCTCCTACGAGCAGTACTTC.

About this clone: Different DNA sequences within this sample yield the same CDR3. The chain links TRBV6-5 to TRBJ2-2; TRBD2 might be the D (6 bases). Germline V gene sequence: CDR1 MNHEY, CDR2 SVGAGI. Trimming stripped 2 bases from V and 6 bases from J, with 13 bases between. This CDR3 spans 15 amino acids. CDR3 residues: CASSYSPGGAGELFF. In DNA form, the CDR3 reads TGTGCCAGCAGTTACAGCCCAGGAGGGGCCGGGGAGCTGTTTTTT.

This clone was counted once. The rearrangement joins TRBV29-1 to TRBJ1-1; TRBD1 is a possible D gene (5 bases). Trimming left V 6 bases short and J 4 bases short, with 12 bases between. Germline CDR1 is SQVTM and CDR2 is ANQGSEA. The CDR3 consists of 12 residues. CDR3 DNA sequence: TGCAGCGTCCCCTGGGGGAGCACTGAAGCTTTCTTT. Protein: CSVPWGSTEAFF.

This rearrangement joins TRBV11-2 to TRBJ2-1, with TRBD2 matching 10 bases. The junction had 8 bases not matched to a gene; V was cut back by 1 base and J by 8 bases. This CDR3 spans 16 amino acids. The germline V gene has CDR1 SGHAT and CDR2 FQNNGV. The CDR3 region has the DNA TGTGCCAGCAGCTTAGGACCCACTAGCGGGGCCCATGAGCAGTTCTTC. It encodes CASSLGPTSGAHEQFF.

This rearrangement joins TRBV10-2 to TRBJ1-5; TRBD1 might be the D (5 bases). Trimming removed 0 bases at V and 0 bases at J, with 9 bases between. CDR3 length: 16 residues. Germline V gene lookup returns CDR1 WSHSY and CDR2 SAAADI. CDR3 sequence (DNA): TGCGCCAGCAGTGAGTCGGGGGGGTTTAGCAATCAGCCCCAGCATTTT. It encodes CASSESGGFSNQPQHF.

The chain uses TRBV4-3 and TRBJ2-2; no clear D. V gave up 3 bases and J gave up 4 bases, with 21 bases separating them. CDR1 is LGHNA, CDR2 YSLEER, per germline. CDR3 length: 18 amino acids. The CDR3 sequence: CASSQDPLGAESTGELFF. The CDR3 DNA reads TGCGCCAGCAGCCAGGACCCTTTAGGTGCGGAAAGCACCGGGGAGCTGTTTTTT.

Remarks on this clone: This CDR3 is also generated by other DNA sequences in the sample. V is TRBV27 and J is TRBJ2-7; 10 nucleotides agree with TRBD2. The J segment lost 2 bases and the V segment lost 5 bases, leaving 3 bases of the junction unmatched. Germline V lookup: CDR1 MNHEY, CDR2 SMNVEV (reference sequence). This CDR3 spans 14 amino acids. The CDR3, as DNA: TGTGCCAGCAGTCTTAGCGGGGGGACCTACGAGCAGTACTTC. As protein: CASSLSGGTYEQYF.

This chain links TRBV4-1 with TRBJ2-1; D is uncertain. Germline CDR1 MGHRA, CDR2 YSYEKL. The CDR3 spans 16 residues. The V end lost 0 bases, the J end lost 2 bases, and 11 bases lay between the germline ends. The CDR3 DNA sequence: TGCGCCAGCAGCCAAGAGAATCAGGTAACCTACAATGAGCAGTTCTTC. It specifies CASSQENQVTYNEQFF.

The chain has TRBV5-8 and TRBJ1-1; D call uncertain. Germline lookup yields CDR1 SGHTS and CDR2 YDEGEE. The CDR3 sequence is 13 residues long. Trimming stripped 2 bases from V and 6 bases from J, with 11 bases between. Here the CDR3 reads CASSFDPGAEAFF. The CDR3 DNA follows: TGTGCCAGCAGCTTTGACCCAGGAGCTGAAGCTTTCTTT. The full variable domain, in which reference TRBV5-8 and TRBJ1-1 provide the parts outside the CDR3, is EAGVTQSPTHLIKTRGQQATLRCSPISGHTSVYWYQQALGLGLQFLLWYDEGEERNRGNFPPRFSGRQFPNYSSELNVNALELEDSALYLCASSFDPGAEAFFGQGTRLTVV.

This clone was picked up one time. This chain links TRBV7-9 with TRBJ2-7, with TRBD1 identical over 11 bases. There are 15 residues in the CDR3. From germline, CDR1 is SEHNR and CDR2 FQNEAQ (reference sequence). The V gene end was trimmed by 4 bases and the J gene end by 4 bases; junction bases not matched to a gene: 6. The CDR3 region is CASSSGQGDWYEQYF. CDR3 sequence (DNA): TGTGCCAGCAGCTCGGGACAGGGGGATTGGTACGAGCAGTACTTC.

V is TRBV6-5 and J is TRBJ1-1; the D gene is possibly TRBD1 (5 bases). The CDR3 runs to 12 residues. Germline CDR1 MNHEY, CDR2 SVGAGI. With 6 bases removed from V and 1 base from J, the gap between germline ends came to 6 bases. The CDR3 DNA reads TGTGCCAGCAGCGGACAGAACACTGAAGCTTTCTTT. Its protein is CASSGQNTEAFF.

V gene TRBV7-9 combines with J gene TRBJ2-7; 10 bases fit TRBD1. After removal of 5 bases from V and 5 bases from J, the junction contained 12 bases not matched to a gene. Germline values: CDR1 SEHNR, CDR2 FQNEAQ (reference sequence). CDR3 length: 16 amino acids. CDR3 DNA: TGTGCCAGCAGCCCTAGTCGGGGACAGGGGACTGACGAGCAGTACTTC. This encodes CASSPSRGQGTDEQYF.

This clone was observed once. The V and J genes are TRBV7-8 and TRBJ2-7; D tentatively reads TRBD1 or TRBD2 (5 bases each). Trimming cost V 0 bases and J 5 bases, with 5 bases left between them. Germline CDR1 SGHVS, CDR2 FQNEAQ. This CDR3 has 12 residues. CDR3 nucleotides: TGTGCCAGCAGCTTAGCGGGGGACGAGCAGTACTTC. This codes for CASSLAGDEQYF. The variable domain in full, with the rest retrieved from reference TRBV7-8 and TRBJ2-7, is GAGVSQSPRYKVAKRGQDVALRCDPISGHVSLFWYQQALGQGPEFLTYFQNEAQLDKSGLPSDRFFAERPEGSVSTLKIQRTQQEDSAVYLCASSLAGDEQYFGPGTRLTVT.

This clone was found once. The V gene is TRBV28, the J gene TRBJ1-2, with D perhaps matching TRBD1 (6 bases). The CDR3 spans 15 residues. Trimming left V 4 bases short and J 4 bases short, with 16 bases between. The germline V gene encodes CDR1 MDHEN and CDR2 SYDVKM. CDR3: CASSSIGQPVYGYTF. CDR3 bases: TGTGCCAGCAGTTCAATCGGACAGCCAGTCTATGGCTACACCTTC.

The genes are TRBV5-5 and TRBJ1-1; D not certain. The CDR3 length is 12 residues. CDR1 is SGHKS, CDR2 YYEKEE, per germline (reference sequence). The germline V and J ends were trimmed by 4 bases and 1 base, with 5 bases remaining between them. CDR3 nucleotide sequence: TGTGCCAGCAGCCCCCAGAACACTGAAGCTTTCTTT. Protein product: CASSPQNTEAFF.

The J gene is TRBJ2-1, the V gene TRBV5-6, with 9 bases lining up with TRBD2. After removal of 3 bases from V and 7 bases from J, the junction contained 5 bases not matched to a gene. The CDR3 extends over 14 amino acids. The germline V gene encodes CDR1 SGHDT and CDR2 YYEEEE. The CDR3 nucleotides are TGTGCCAGCAGCTCGGGACTAGCCTGGAATGAGCAGTTCTTC. Protein product: CASSSGLAWNEQFF.

The rearrangement uses TRBV6-1 and TRBJ2-7; 9 nucleotides match TRBD2. The CDR3 is 14 residues long. CDR1 and CDR2 (germline): MNHNS, SASEGT. The J segment lost 2 bases and the V segment lost 7 bases, leaving 6 bases of the junction unmatched. CDR3 protein: CASKERGVTYEQYF. In DNA form, the CDR3 reads TGTGCCAGCAAGGAGCGGGGGGTCACCTACGAGCAGTACTTC.

Concerning this clone itself: The same CDR3 is also encoded by other DNA sequences in this sample. The chain recombines TRBV9 with TRBJ2-2; D unclear. This CDR3 has 12 amino acids. V lost 4 bases and J 3 bases, leaving 4 bases between the germline ends. Germline V gives CDR1 SGDLS, CDR2 YYNGEE. CDR3 in amino acids: CASSPYTGELFF. CDR3 DNA: TGTGCCAGCAGCCCTTACACCGGGGAGCTGTTTTTT.